One and the same sample provided the 27 T cell receptor beta chains below, sequenced in a study of blood T cell repertoires in COVID-19. Sequencing was performed with immunoSEQ multiplex PCR; in TCRdb, only in-frame clones are kept and a portion is missing. The data contain some 110,000 clones, roughly 80% of them seen just once; the ten biggest clones take up 4.5% to 6%. The specimen was peripheral blood. All receptors come from an older man with COVID-19, enrolled during active disease.

This clone was seen a few times. V gene TRBV18 combines with J gene TRBJ1-2; 7 bases are shared with TRBD1. The CDR3 is 13 amino acids. Germline CDR1 and CDR2: KGHSH and LQKENI. J lost 4 bases, V lost 1 base, and 0 bases had no gene match. CDR3 DNA: TGTGCCAGCTCACCACAGGGGGCCTATGGCTACACCTTC. It codes for CASSPQGAYGYTF.

V gene TRBV6-6 combines with J gene TRBJ2-7, with 7 bases that match TRBD2. Germline CDR1 and CDR2: MNHNY and SVGAGI (reference sequence). The V gene end was trimmed by 2 bases and the J gene end by 3 bases; junction bases not matched to a gene: 4. The CDR3 spans 14 residues. Written as DNA, the CDR3 is TGTGCCAGCAGTTACACGGCTAGCGGCTACGAGCAGTACTTC. This gives the protein CASSYTASGYEQYF.

V usage is TRBV18 and J usage is TRBJ1-5, with D possibly matching TRBD1 (5 bases). V was trimmed by 4 bases and J by 7 bases, leaving 11 bases between them. This CDR3 region has 13 residues. CDR1 KGHSH and CDR2 LQKENI come from the germline V gene. The CDR3 bases are TGTGCCAGCTCACGAGGGGAGGACCAGCCCCAGCATTTT. It yields the protein CASSRGEDQPQHF.

The chain links TRBV7-3 to TRBJ2-3, with D possibly TRBD2 on 6 matching bases. The CDR3 loop spans 15 amino acids. Germline V gene sequence: CDR1 SGHTA, CDR2 FQGTGA. With 5 bases removed from V and 2 bases from J, the gap between germline ends came to 14 bases. The CDR3 is CASSRGLSPTDTQYF. The CDR3 nucleotides are TGTGCCAGCAGCAGGGGACTGTCGCCCACAGATACGCAGTATTTT.

The V and J genes are TRBV28 and TRBJ2-7; weak D call: TRBD1 (6 bases). The V end was cut by 3 bases, the J end by 0 bases, with 12 bases between. The CDR3 length is 15 residues. From germline, CDR1 is MDHEN and CDR2 SYDVKM. CDR3 bases: TGTGCCAGCAGTTTTCAGGGGCCAACCTCCTACGAGCAGTACTTC. Its protein product is CASSFQGPTSYEQYF.

This rearrangement joins TRBV10-1 to TRBJ2-1, with D possibly matching TRBD2 (5 bases). The CDR3 is made up of 14 amino acids. Germline V gene lookup returns CDR1 WNHNN and CDR2 SYGVQD (reference sequence). The ends were cut back, 7 bases at V and 4 bases at J, with 14 bases in the middle. CDR3 nucleotides: TGCGCCAGCACCTTAAACGGGAAATACAATGAGCAGTTCTTC. Translation gives CASTLNGKYNEQFF.

The chain is built from TRBV11-3 and TRBJ2-2; TRBD1 is a possible D gene (6 bases). CDR1 is SGHNT, CDR2 YENEEA, per germline. This CDR3 spans 13 amino acids. The V end was cut by 4 bases, the J end by 6 bases, with 9 bases between. CDR3 in DNA: TGTGCCAGCAGCTCCCAGGGGTCCGGGGAGCTGTTTTTT. Protein sequence: CASSSQGSGELFF.

This chain links TRBV7-6 with TRBJ2-3; no definite D call. Trimming shortened V by 2 bases and J by 0 bases, and 9 bases separated the two germline ends. From germline, CDR1 is SGHVS and CDR2 FNYEAQ. The CDR3 is 15 amino acids. In nucleotides, the CDR3 is TGTGCCAGCAGCTTATCAGTCCGCAGCACAGATACGCAGTATTTT. Its translation is CASSLSVRSTDTQYF.

This chain connects TRBV6-2 or TRBV6-3 to TRBJ1-5; D gene uncertain. V lost 0 bases to trimming and J lost 3 bases, with 9 bases between them. This CDR3 is 15 amino acids long. CDR1 is MNHEY and CDR2 is SVGEGT in the germline V gene. CDR3 nucleotide sequence: TGTGCCAGCAGTTACTCGTGGAGCTTCAATCAGCCCCAGCATTTT. Translated: CASSYSWSFNQPQHF.

The chain has TRBV2 and TRBJ2-2; 8 bases fit TRBD1. The V gene's germline CDR1 is SNHLY and CDR2 FYNNEI. CDR3 length: 15 residues. Germline trimming cut 2 bases from V and 7 bases from J; bases unmatched to any gene: 6. The CDR3 spells CASSELAGGGGELFF. CDR3 in DNA: TGTGCCAGCAGTGAATTGGCAGGGGGCGGCGGGGAGCTGTTTTTT.

This clone was seen a handful of times. This chain uses TRBV15 with TRBJ2-1, with a tentative D call TRBD2 (6 bases). Germline V gene sequence: CDR1 LNHNV, CDR2 YYDKDF (reference sequence). The CDR3 covers 15 residues. Trimming stripped 2 bases from V and 6 bases from J, with 14 bases between. The CDR3, as DNA: TGTGCCACCAGCAGATCCCTGACTAGAGGCAATGAGCAGTTCTTC. Translated: CATSRSLTRGNEQFF.

Worth noting for this clone: Other nucleotide sequences from this sample produce the same CDR3. The CDR3 DNA reads as TGTGCCAGCAGTGAAAGGGGATACGAGCAGTACTTC. It yields the protein CASSERGYEQYF. V and J are TRBV2 and TRBJ2-7; a weak D match, TRBD1 (5 bases). CDR1 and CDR2 (germline): SNHLY, FYNNEI. V dropped 2 bases and J dropped 4 bases, with 6 bases sitting between them. The CDR3 is 12 residues long.

The CDR3 loop is CASSPTGHHYGYTF. In DNA form, the CDR3 reads TGTGCCAGCAGCCCTACGGGACATCATTATGGCTACACCTTC. The V gene is TRBV5-8, the J gene TRBJ1-2, with a tentative D call TRBD1 (6 bases). This CDR3 has 14 amino acids. The V gene lost 4 bases and the J gene lost 5 bases, with 15 bases spanning the gap. Germline V gene sequence: CDR1 SGHTS, CDR2 YDEGEE.

The table lists this clone with a few counts. V gene TRBV5-1 combines with J gene TRBJ1-2; D ambiguous. This CDR3 region has 15 residues. V was shortened by 2 bases and J by 6 bases, with 17 bases between the two germline ends. The germline CDR1 and CDR2 sequences are SGHRS and YFSETQ. The CDR3 region has the DNA TGCGCCAGCAGCTTCACTGCACCCCCGGTGAATGGCTACACCTTC. Translated: CASSFTAPPVNGYTF. Full variable domain (outside the CDR3, taken from reference TRBV5-1 and TRBJ1-2): KAGVTQTPRYLIKTRGQQVTLSCSPISGHRSVSWYQQTPGQGLQFLFEYFSETQRNKGNFPGRFSGRQFSNSRSEMNVSTLELGDSALYLCASSFTAPPVNGYTFGSGTRLTVV.

The chain combines TRBV4-2 with TRBJ2-3; 8 bases are shared with TRBD2. The CDR3 is 17 residues long. V shed 0 bases and J 1 base; nucleotides not matched to a gene: 6. CDR1 is LGHNA, CDR2 YNFKEQ, per germline. The CDR3 loop reads CASSQDPTGGGTDTQYF. The CDR3 DNA follows: TGTGCCAGCAGCCAAGATCCAACGGGAGGGGGCACAGATACGCAGTATTTT.

The V and J genes are TRBV6-5 and TRBJ2-7; D is possibly TRBD2 (5 bases). The CDR3 is made up of 15 amino acids. Trimming took off 0 bases at V and 0 bases at J, with 9 bases between the two ends. In germline, CDR1 is MNHEY, CDR2 SVGAGI. In DNA form, the CDR3 reads TGTGCCAGCAGTTACTCGGCGGGCCGCTCCTACGAGCAGTACTTC. This translates into CASSYSAGRSYEQYF.

This clone was counted a single time. The chain has TRBV28 and TRBJ2-5; D might be TRBD1 (7 bases). Germline values: CDR1 MDHEN, CDR2 SYDVKM. Trimming removed 6 bases from V and 2 bases from J, with 16 bases in between. CDR3 length: 15 amino acids. The CDR3 DNA reads TGTGCCAGCAGGGGTGCGGGACAGCGACAAGAGACCCAGTACTTC. Translating it yields CASRGAGQRQETQYF.

The chain links TRBV3-1 (or the pseudogene TRBV3-2) to TRBJ2-3; 9 nucleotides line up with TRBD2. J lost 2 bases, V lost 4 bases, and 10 bases had no gene match. This CDR3 region has 17 residues. Per germline, CDR1 LGHDT and CDR2 YNNKEL (reference sequence). The CDR3 protein is CASSPWAASGATDTQYF. The CDR3 DNA reads as TGTGCCAGCAGCCCCTGGGCTGCTAGCGGGGCCACAGATACGCAGTATTTT.

J is TRBJ2-1 and V is TRBV9; possible D gene TRBD2, 5 bases. Germline assignment: CDR1 SGDLS and CDR2 YYNGEE. V lost 3 bases and J lost 3, with 13 bases in between. CDR3 length: 15 residues. Written as DNA, the CDR3 is TGTGCCAGCAGCGATGGACTCGGGGTCTACAATGAGCAGTTCTTC. Translating it yields CASSDGLGVYNEQFF.

The CDR3 reads CASSQEYMGQGMNIQYF. For the CDR3, the DNA is TGTGCCAGCAGCCAAGAATATATGGGACAGGGGATGAACATTCAGTACTTC. This rearrangement joins TRBV4-2 to TRBJ2-4, with 10 bases identical to TRBD1. Germline V gives CDR1 LGHNA, CDR2 YNFKEQ. After removal of 0 bases from V and 7 bases from J, the junction contained 9 bases not matched to a gene. This CDR3 is 17 amino acids long.

This clone was seen only a few times. The chain couples TRBV27 to TRBJ2-5; TRBD2 agrees at 8 bases. V lost 3 bases and J lost 5; bases outside the gene matches: 5. Germline values: CDR1 MNHEY, CDR2 SMNVEV (reference sequence). The CDR3 runs 14 residues. CDR3 DNA sequence: TGTGCCAGCAGTTTCAAGCGGGAGTCGGAGACCCAGTACTTC. This encodes CASSFKRESETQYF.

This clone has a single count. This chain links TRBV5-8 with TRBJ1-1; 7 bases align to TRBD1. The CDR3 length is 14 residues. Trimming removed 4 bases from V and 6 bases from J; junction bases left unmatched: 9. Germline lookup yields CDR1 SGHTS and CDR2 YDEGEE. CDR3 region: CASSDDRVSAEAFF. The CDR3 nucleotides read TGTGCCAGCAGCGATGACAGGGTGAGCGCTGAAGCTTTCTTT. The full variable domain, its missing parts supplied by reference TRBV5-8 and TRBJ1-1, is EAGVTQSPTHLIKTRGQQATLRCSPISGHTSVYWYQQALGLGLQFLLWYDEGEERNRGNFPPRFSGRQFPNYSSELNVNALELEDSALYLCASSDDRVSAEAFFGQGTRLTVV.

The chain joins TRBV28 to TRBJ2-2; D is undetermined. This CDR3 has 13 amino acids. The V end lost 4 bases, the J end lost 1 base, and 4 bases lay between the germline ends. The germline V gene has CDR1 MDHEN and CDR2 SYDVKM. CDR3: CASSSVNTGELFF. CDR3 coding DNA: TGTGCCAGCAGTTCCGTGAACACCGGGGAGCTGTTTTTT.

The chain combines TRBV6-5 with TRBJ1-2; no clear D gene. Trimming left V 0 bases short and J 8 bases short, with 13 bases between. CDR3 length equals 14 residues. The V gene's germline CDR1 is MNHEY and CDR2 SVGAGI. This CDR3 is CASSYSQVSGGYTF. The DNA of the CDR3 is TGTGCCAGCAGTTACTCCCAGGTCTCGGGGGGCTACACCTTC.

The V gene is TRBV5-4, the J gene TRBJ2-2; D unclear. Germline V gene lookup returns CDR1 SGHNT and CDR2 YYREEE (reference sequence). This CDR3 contains 13 residues. Trimming shortened V by 3 bases and J by 1 base, and 4 bases separated the two germline ends. CDR3 in DNA: TGTGCCAGCAGCTCAGGGAACACCGGGGAGCTGTTTTTT. Protein: CASSSGNTGELFF.

This chain joins TRBV25-1 and TRBJ1-6, with 8 bases that match TRBD1. V dropped 7 bases and J dropped 10; count of bases not matched to a gene: 12. This CDR3 is 15 amino acids long. Per the germline V gene, CDR1 is MGHDK and CDR2 is SYGVNS. CDR3 sequence reads: CASTPQDRAGSPLHF. The CDR3 DNA reads TGTGCCAGCACTCCACAGGACAGGGCCGGATCACCCCTCCACTTT. Together with reference TRBV25-1 and TRBJ1-6, the CDR3 gives the full variable domain: EADIYQTPRYLVIGTGKKITLECSQTMGHDKMYWYQQDPGMELHLIHYSYGVNSTEKGDLSSESTVSRIRTEHFPLTLESARPSHTSQYLCASTPQDRAGSPLHFGNGTRLTVT.

J is TRBJ2-1 and V is TRBV2; TRBD1 matches 7 bases. This CDR3 spans 14 amino acids. Germline V lookup: CDR1 SNHLY, CDR2 FYNNEI. The trim removed 8 bases at V and 2 bases at J, leaving 6 bases unmatched. CDR3 amino acids: CASGRDRTYNEQFF. As DNA, the CDR3 is TGTGCCAGCGGTCGGGACAGAACCTACAATGAGCAGTTCTTC.